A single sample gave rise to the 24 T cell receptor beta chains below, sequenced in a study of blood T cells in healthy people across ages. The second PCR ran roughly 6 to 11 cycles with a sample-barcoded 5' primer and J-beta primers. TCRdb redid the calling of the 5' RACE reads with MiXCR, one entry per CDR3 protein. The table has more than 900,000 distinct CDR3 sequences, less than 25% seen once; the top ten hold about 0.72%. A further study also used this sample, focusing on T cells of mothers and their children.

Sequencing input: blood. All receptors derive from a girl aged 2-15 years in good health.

CDR3 sequence reads: CASSSWTGQFF. CDR3 bases: TGTGCCAGCAGCTCCTGGACAGGGCAGTTCTTC. The chain recombines TRBV9 with TRBJ2-5; 7 positions match TRBD1. The end of the DNA fits TRBJ2-1 better, so the J call may be wrong. The CDR3 is 11 amino acids. Germline V gene data show CDR1 as SGDLS and CDR2 as YYNGEE.

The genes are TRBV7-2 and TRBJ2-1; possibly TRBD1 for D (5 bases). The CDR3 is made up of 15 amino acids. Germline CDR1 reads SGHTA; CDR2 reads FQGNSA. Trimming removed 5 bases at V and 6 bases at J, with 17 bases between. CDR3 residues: CASSTPLRQFNEQFF. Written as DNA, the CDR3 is TGTGCCAGCAGCACCCCTCTCCGACAGTTCAATGAGCAGTTCTTC.

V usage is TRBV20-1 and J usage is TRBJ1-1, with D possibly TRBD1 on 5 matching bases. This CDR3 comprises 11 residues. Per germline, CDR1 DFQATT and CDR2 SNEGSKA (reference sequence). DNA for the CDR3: TGCAATCCTGGGGGAAACACTGAAGCTTTCTTT. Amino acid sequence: CNPGGNTEAFF.

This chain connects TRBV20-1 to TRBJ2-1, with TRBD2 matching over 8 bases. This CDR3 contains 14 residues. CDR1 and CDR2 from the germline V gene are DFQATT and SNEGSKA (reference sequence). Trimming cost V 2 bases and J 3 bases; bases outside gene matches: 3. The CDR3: CSARNSGGYNEQFF. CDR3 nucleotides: TGCAGTGCTAGAAACAGCGGGGGCTACAATGAGCAGTTCTTC.

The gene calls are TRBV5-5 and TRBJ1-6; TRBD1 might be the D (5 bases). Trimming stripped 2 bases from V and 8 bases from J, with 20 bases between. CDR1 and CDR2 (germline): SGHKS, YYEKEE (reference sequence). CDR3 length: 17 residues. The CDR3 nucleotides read TGTGCCAGCAGCTTTGAATGGGAAGACCGGGGGGATTCACCCCTCCACTTT. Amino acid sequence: CASSFEWEDRGDSPLHF.

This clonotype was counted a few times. CDR3: CASLTVSREGPQRFQETQYF. The CDR3 DNA sequence: TGTGCCAGCCTGACAGTTTCGCGGGAGGGCCCTCAGCGGTTCCAAGAGACCCAGTACTTC. The chain joins TRBV2 to TRBJ2-5, with 9 bases fitting TRBD2. The ends lost 8 bases at V and 1 base at J; junction bases unmatched: 23. The CDR3 runs 20 residues. The V gene's germline CDR1 is SNHLY and CDR2 FYNNEI. The full variable domain, its missing parts supplied by reference TRBV2 and TRBJ2-5, is EPEVTQTPSHQVTQMGQEVILRCVPISNHLYFYWYRQILGQKVEFLVSFYNNEISEKSEIFDDQFSVERPDGSNFTLKIRSTKLEDSAMYFCASLTVSREGPQRFQETQYFGPGTRLLVL.

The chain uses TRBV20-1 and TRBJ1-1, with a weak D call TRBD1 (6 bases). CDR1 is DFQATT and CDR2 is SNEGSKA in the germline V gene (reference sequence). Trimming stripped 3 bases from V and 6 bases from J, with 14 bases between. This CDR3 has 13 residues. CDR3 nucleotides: TGCAGTGCTAGGTTACAGGGTCCCCCTGAAGCTTTCTTT. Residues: CSARLQGPPEAFF.

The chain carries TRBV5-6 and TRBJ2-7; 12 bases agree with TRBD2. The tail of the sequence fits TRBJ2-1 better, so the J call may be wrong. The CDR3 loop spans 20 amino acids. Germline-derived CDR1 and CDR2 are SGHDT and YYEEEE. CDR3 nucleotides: TGTGCCAGCAGCTCAGAGGAGGGACTAGCGGGCCTATTATTCTACAATGAGCAGTTCTTC. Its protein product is CASSSEEGLAGLLFYNEQFF.

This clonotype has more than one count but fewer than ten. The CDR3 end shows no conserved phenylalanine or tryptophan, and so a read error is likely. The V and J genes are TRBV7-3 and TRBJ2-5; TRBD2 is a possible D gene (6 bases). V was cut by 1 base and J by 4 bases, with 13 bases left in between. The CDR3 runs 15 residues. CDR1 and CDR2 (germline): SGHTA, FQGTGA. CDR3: CASSLIGGTGETQYS. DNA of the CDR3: TGTGCCAGCAGCTTAATTGGGGGGACTGGAGAGACCCAGTACTCC.

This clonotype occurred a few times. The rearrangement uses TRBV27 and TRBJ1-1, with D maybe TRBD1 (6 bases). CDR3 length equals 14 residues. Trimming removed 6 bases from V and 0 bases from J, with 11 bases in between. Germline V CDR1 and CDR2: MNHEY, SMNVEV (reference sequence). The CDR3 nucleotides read TGTGCCAGCAGGAGGGCAGGGGTGAACACTGAAGCTTTCTTT. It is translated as CASRRAGVNTEAFF.

The CDR3 nucleotides are TGTGCCAGCAGTCTAGAGCGGCCAGGGACCGAGACCGGGGAGCTGTTTTTT. This translates into CASSLERPGTETGELFF. The V gene is TRBV12-3 or TRBV12-4, the J gene TRBJ2-2; the D gene could be TRBD1 or TRBD2 (5 bases each). The ends were cut back, 5 bases at V and 5 bases at J, with 21 bases in the middle. The CDR3 has 17 residues.

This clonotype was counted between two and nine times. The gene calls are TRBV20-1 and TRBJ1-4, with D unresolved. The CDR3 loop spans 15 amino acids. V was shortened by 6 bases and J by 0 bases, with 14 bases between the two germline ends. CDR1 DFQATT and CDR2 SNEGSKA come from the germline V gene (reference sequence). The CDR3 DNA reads TGCAGTGCCAAAGAAGGGTCGGCAACTAATGAAAAACTGTTTTTT. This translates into CSAKEGSATNEKLFF.

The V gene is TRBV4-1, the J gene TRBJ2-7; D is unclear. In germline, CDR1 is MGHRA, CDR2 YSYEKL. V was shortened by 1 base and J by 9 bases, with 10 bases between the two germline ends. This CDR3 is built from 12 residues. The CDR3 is CASSQVGSGQYF. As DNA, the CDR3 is TGCGCCAGCAGCCAAGTGGGCTCTGGGCAGTACTTC.

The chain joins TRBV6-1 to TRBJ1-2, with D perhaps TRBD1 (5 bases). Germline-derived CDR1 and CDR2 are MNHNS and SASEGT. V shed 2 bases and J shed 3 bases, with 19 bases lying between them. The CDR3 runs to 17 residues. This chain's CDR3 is CASSENQKGPEHYGYTF. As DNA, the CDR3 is TGTGCCAGCAGTGAAAACCAGAAGGGGCCCGAACACTATGGCTACACCTTC.

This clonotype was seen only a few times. CDR3 protein: CSARDASGVGNEQFF. The DNA of the CDR3 is TGCAGTGCTAGAGATGCCAGCGGAGTGGGCAATGAGCAGTTCTTC. The rearrangement joins TRBV20-1 to TRBJ2-1, with D possibly TRBD2 on 5 matching bases. V was clipped by 0 bases and J by 6 bases, with 15 bases between them. CDR1 is DFQATT, CDR2 SNEGSKA, per germline (reference sequence). The CDR3 is made up of 15 amino acids.

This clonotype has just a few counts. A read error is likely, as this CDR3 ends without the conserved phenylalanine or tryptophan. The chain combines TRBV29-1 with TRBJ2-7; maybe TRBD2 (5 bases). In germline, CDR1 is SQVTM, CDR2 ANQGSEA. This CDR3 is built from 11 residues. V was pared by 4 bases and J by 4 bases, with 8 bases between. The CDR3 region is CSVGGDYEQYL. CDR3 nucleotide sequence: TGCAGCGTTGGGGGAGATTACGAGCAGTACCTC.

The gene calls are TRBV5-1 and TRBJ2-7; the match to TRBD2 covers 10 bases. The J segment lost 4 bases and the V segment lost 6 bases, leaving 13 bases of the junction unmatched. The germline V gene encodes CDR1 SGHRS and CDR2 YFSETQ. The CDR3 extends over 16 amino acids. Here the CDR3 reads CASTLQAGGPGYEQYF. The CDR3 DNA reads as TGCGCCAGCACACTACAAGCGGGAGGGCCAGGGTACGAGCAGTACTTC.

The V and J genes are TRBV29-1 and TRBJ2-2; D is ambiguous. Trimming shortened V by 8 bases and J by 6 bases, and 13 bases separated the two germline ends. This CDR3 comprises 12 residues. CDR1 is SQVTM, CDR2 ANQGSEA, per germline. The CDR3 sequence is CSTTGWSGELFF. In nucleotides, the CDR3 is TGCAGCACAACGGGCTGGTCCGGGGAGCTGTTTTTT.

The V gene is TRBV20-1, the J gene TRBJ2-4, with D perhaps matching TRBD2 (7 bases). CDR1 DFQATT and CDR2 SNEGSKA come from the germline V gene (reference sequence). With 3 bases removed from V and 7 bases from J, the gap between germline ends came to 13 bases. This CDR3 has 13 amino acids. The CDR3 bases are TGCAGTGCTAGGAGGGGGGGAATGAACATTCAGTACTTC. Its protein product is CSARRGGMNIQYF.

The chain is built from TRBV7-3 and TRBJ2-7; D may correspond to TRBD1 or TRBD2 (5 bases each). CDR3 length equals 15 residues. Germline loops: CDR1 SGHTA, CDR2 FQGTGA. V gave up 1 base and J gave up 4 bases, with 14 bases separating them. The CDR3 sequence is CASSLREGSGYEQYF. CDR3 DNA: TGTGCCAGCAGCTTAAGAGAGGGGTCCGGTTACGAGCAGTACTTC.

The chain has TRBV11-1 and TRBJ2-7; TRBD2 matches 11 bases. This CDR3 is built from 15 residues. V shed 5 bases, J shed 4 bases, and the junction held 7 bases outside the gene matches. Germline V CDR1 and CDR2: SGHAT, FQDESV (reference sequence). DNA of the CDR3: TGTGCCAGCAGCCAGACTAGCGGGATTACGTACGAGCAGTACTTC. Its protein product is CASSQTSGITYEQYF.

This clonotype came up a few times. CDR3 sequence reads: CASSEGLKSSYNEQFF. In DNA, the CDR3 is TGTGCCAGCAGTGAAGGACTCAAGAGCTCCTACAATGAGCAGTTCTTC. The gene calls are TRBV2 and TRBJ2-1, with D unresolved. The CDR3 extends over 16 amino acids. With 1 base removed from V and 0 bases from J, the gap between germline ends came to 10 bases. Germline V CDR1 and CDR2: SNHLY, FYNNEI.

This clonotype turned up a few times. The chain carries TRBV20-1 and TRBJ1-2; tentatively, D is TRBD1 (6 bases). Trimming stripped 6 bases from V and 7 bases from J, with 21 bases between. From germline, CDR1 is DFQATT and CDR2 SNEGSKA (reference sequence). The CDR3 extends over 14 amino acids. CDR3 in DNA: TGCAGTGCCTCATTGTCTACAGGGATCGGTGGCTACACCTTC. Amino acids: CSASLSTGIGGYTF.

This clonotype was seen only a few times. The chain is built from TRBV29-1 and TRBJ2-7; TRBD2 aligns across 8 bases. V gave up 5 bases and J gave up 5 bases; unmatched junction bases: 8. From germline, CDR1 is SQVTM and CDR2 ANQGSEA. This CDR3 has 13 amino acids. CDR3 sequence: CSVSQREIDEQYF. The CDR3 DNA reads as TGCAGCGTTTCCCAGCGGGAGATCGACGAGCAGTACTTC.